This is a list of T cell receptor beta chains from one sample in a study of blood T cell repertoires in COVID-19. Assay used: immunoSEQ multiplex PCR; TCRdb lists only in-frame clones, some missing. This table holds under 450,000 clones, approximately 90% found once. Sequencing was carried out using peripheral blood. The receptors were gathered from a woman aged 45 to 65 with COVID-19, enrolled during active disease. The conserved cysteine and the conserved F or W are not part of the CDR3 here. Each record gives: V gene, CDR3 length, clone size, J gene, D gene, CDR3 protein. The D gene is left open where the match is weak. Only some rows state a clone size, as once, few, many or a class for expanded clones.

V: TRBV7-2; length: 12; size: NA; J: TRBJ1-1; D: NA; CDR3: ASKGGKMNTEAF
V: TRBV7-6; length: 18; size: NA; J: TRBJ1-5; D: TRBD1; CDR3: ASSTGRRDRGRIGNQPQH
V: TRBV25-1; length: 14; size: NA; J: TRBJ2-5; D: NA; CDR3: ASSEPQEGGRETQY
V: TRBV6-1; length: 12; size: NA; J: TRBJ1-1; D: NA; CDR3: ASSEGPTSGEAF
V: TRBV11-2; length: 14; size: NA; J: TRBJ2-5; D: TRBD2; CDR3: ASSPSGTSEGGTQY
V: TRBV7-9; length: 11; size: NA; J: TRBJ1-4; D: NA; CDR3: ASTPGGNEKLF
V: TRBV3-1/TRBV3-2; length: 13; size: NA; J: TRBJ2-7; D: NA; CDR3: ASSQAARTSYEQY
V: TRBV10-3; length: 13; size: NA; J: TRBJ1-2; D: TRBD1; CDR3: AISGGTGGDYGYT
V: TRBV21-1; length: 11; size: NA; J: TRBJ2-3; D: NA; CDR3: ASSTTGTDTQY
V: TRBV11-3; length: 14; size: NA; J: TRBJ2-1; D: TRBD2; CDR3: ASSLGGLAGYNEQF
V: TRBV6-2/TRBV6-3; length: 12; size: NA; J: TRBJ1-2; D: NA; CDR3: ASSLSEGWYGYT
V: TRBV15; length: 12; size: NA; J: TRBJ1-1; D: NA; CDR3: ATSRDRRKIVAF
V: TRBV2; length: 10; size: NA; J: TRBJ1-5; D: TRBD1; CDR3: ASSDRAQPQH
V: TRBV27; length: 11; size: NA; J: TRBJ2-7; D: NA; CDR3: ASSLSEGYEQY
V: TRBV27; length: 15; size: once; J: TRBJ1-4; D: NA; CDR3: ASSFSTAKRGREKLF
V: TRBV5-1; length: 13; size: NA; J: TRBJ2-7; D: TRBD1; CDR3: ASSPGQLSSYEQY
V: TRBV19; length: 7; size: NA; J: TRBJ1-2; D: NA; CDR3: AYGDGYT
V: TRBV18; length: 10; size: NA; J: TRBJ2-7; D: NA; CDR3: ASSTQGYEQY
V: TRBV5-4; length: 13; size: NA; J: TRBJ1-2; D: NA; CDR3: ASSLEGVRGTGYT
V: TRBV5-1; length: 12; size: NA; J: TRBJ2-1; D: TRBD2; CDR3: ASSFSGGSDEQF
V: TRBV27; length: 9; size: NA; J: TRBJ2-3; D: TRBD2; CDR3: ASSLGGVQY
V: TRBV3-1/TRBV3-2; length: 12; size: NA; J: TRBJ2-2; D: NA; CDR3: ASSRGRNTGELF
V: TRBV6-5; length: 12; size: NA; J: TRBJ1-2; D: NA; CDR3: ASSYSRGVKGYT
V: TRBV11-2; length: 15; size: NA; J: TRBJ2-3; D: TRBD2; CDR3: ASSLAGGFFSTDTQY